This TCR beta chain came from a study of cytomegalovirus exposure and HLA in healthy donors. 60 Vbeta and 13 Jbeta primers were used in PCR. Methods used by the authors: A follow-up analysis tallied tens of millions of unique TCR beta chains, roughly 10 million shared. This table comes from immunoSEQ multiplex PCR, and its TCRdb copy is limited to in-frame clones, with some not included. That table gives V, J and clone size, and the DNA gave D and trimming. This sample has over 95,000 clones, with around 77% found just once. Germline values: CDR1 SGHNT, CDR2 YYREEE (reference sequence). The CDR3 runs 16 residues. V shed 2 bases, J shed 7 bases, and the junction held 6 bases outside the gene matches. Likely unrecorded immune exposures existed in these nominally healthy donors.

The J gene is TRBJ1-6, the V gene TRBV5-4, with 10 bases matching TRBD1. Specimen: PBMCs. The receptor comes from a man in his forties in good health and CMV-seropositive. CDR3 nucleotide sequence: TGTGCCAGCAGCTTCGGACCGGGACAGGGGAATTCACCCCTCCACTTT. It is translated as CASSFGPGQGNSPLHF. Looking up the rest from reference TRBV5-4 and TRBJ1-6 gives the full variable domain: ETGVTQSPTHLIKTRGQQVTLRCSSQSGHNTVSWYQQALGQGPQFIFQYYREEENGRGNFPPRFSGLQFPNYSSELNVNALELDDSALYLCASSFGPGQGNSPLHFGNGTRLTVT.